The next 26 T cell receptor beta chains were all read from a single sample in a study of identical twins. TCRdb fed the 5' RACE reads into MiXCR, producing one record per CDR3 protein. The data show under 250,000 distinct CDR3 sequences, 7.5% seen once. These data are also associated with another study on yellow fever vaccine responses in identical twins.

Source material: CD8+ T cells sorted from blood. The receptors were gathered from a woman aged 18 to 35 in good health.

The J gene is TRBJ2-1, the V gene TRBV6-2 or TRBV6-3; D remains unclear. The CDR3 totals 13 residues. V lost 7 bases to trimming and J lost 5 bases, with 12 bases between them. The germline CDR1 and CDR2 sequences are MNHEY and SVGEGT. CDR3 region: CASNLPTHNEQFF. The CDR3 DNA follows: TGTGCCAGCAATCTCCCCACCCACAATGAGCAGTTCTTC.

This clonotype was counted a single time. One junction end does not reproduce the germline sequence, and a read error may be involved. The genes are TRBV24-1 and TRBJ2-1, with 7 bases aligning to TRBD1. Germline CDR1 and CDR2: KGHDR and SFDVKD. The CDR3 has 17 amino acids. This CDR3 is CATSPGQTPFSYNEQIF. In nucleotides, the CDR3 is TGTGCCACCAGTCCGGGACAGACCCCATTCTCCTACAATGAGCAGATCTTC.

J is TRBJ1-1 and V is TRBV14; possible D gene TRBD1, 6 bases. Trimming took 2 bases from V and 4 from J, leaving 17 bases between them. The CDR3 has 16 amino acids. CDR1 is SGHDN, CDR2 FVKESK, per germline. The CDR3 sequence is CASSQRGQGMSTEAFF. CDR3 nucleotides: TGTGCCAGCAGCCAAAGGGGCCAGGGGATGTCCACTGAAGCTTTCTTT.

This clonotype has just a few counts. The J gene is TRBJ2-2, the V gene TRBV12-3 or TRBV12-4; 10 positions match TRBD2. This CDR3 has 15 residues. V dropped 5 bases and J dropped 7; count of bases not matched to a gene: 7. The CDR3 nucleotides read TGTGCCAGCAGTCCCCCGGGACTAGCGAACGGGGAGCTGTTTTTT. Translating it yields CASSPPGLANGELFF.

This clonotype was counted between two and nine times. The chain links TRBV27 to TRBJ1-6; D is uncertain. CDR3 length: 16 amino acids. Germline V gene sequence: CDR1 MNHEY, CDR2 SMNVEV (reference sequence). Trimming removed 6 bases from V and 0 bases from J, with 12 bases in between. CDR3 amino acids: CASSPAGSSYNSPLHF. In DNA, the CDR3 is TGTGCCAGCAGCCCAGCCGGTAGCTCCTATAATTCACCCCTCCACTTT.

The sample holds a few counts of this clonotype. The rearrangement links TRBV10-3 to TRBJ2-3, with D possibly being TRBD1 (6 bases). V was pared by 5 bases and J by 0 bases, with 15 bases between. This CDR3 is 16 amino acids long. Germline CDR1 and CDR2: ENHRY and SYGVKD. Here the CDR3 DNA reads TGTGCCATCAGTACCCAGCAGGGGTACAGCACAGATACGCAGTATTTT. Translating it yields CAISTQQGYSTDTQYF.

Ten or more counts support this clonotype. V is TRBV12-3 or TRBV12-4 and J is TRBJ1-1; perhaps TRBD1 as D (6 bases). V was shortened by 6 bases and J by 6 bases, with 14 bases between the two germline ends. The CDR3 is made up of 13 amino acids. CDR3 DNA sequence: TGTGCCAGCAGAACAGGGTTCTTCCCTGAAGCTTTCTTT. It encodes CASRTGFFPEAFF.

The chain recombines TRBV7-9 with TRBJ2-3; tentatively, D is TRBD2 (5 bases). Looked up from germline, CDR1 is SEHNR and CDR2 is FQNEAQ (reference sequence). V gave up 6 bases and J gave up 3 bases, with 13 bases separating them. This CDR3 has 14 amino acids. The CDR3 coding sequence is TGTGCCAGCAGTCCCCAGCGGTGGACAGATACGCAGTATTTT. It codes for CASSPQRWTDTQYF.

The sample holds a few counts of this clonotype. V usage is TRBV14 and J usage is TRBJ2-7; D remains unclear. V was cut by 0 bases and J by 3 bases, with 12 bases left in between. The germline V gene encodes CDR1 SGHDN and CDR2 FVKESK. The CDR3 consists of 15 residues. The CDR3 is CASSQDETAHYEQYF. The DNA for the CDR3 is TGTGCCAGCAGCCAAGATGAGACGGCCCACTACGAGCAGTACTTC.

The chain links TRBV15 to TRBJ2-7; D unclear. From germline, CDR1 is LNHNV and CDR2 YYDKDF (reference sequence). Trimming removed 0 bases at V and 9 bases at J, with 9 bases between. The CDR3 runs 12 residues. This CDR3 is CATSRESDGQYV. The CDR3 DNA is TGTGCCACCAGCAGAGAGTCCGACGGGCAGTACGTC.

This clonotype was found many times. This chain links TRBV6-2 or TRBV6-3 with TRBJ2-1; TRBD2 matches 8 bases. Germline CDR1 is MNHEY and CDR2 is SVGEGT. Trimming took 7 bases from V and 6 from J; bases not matched to a gene: 14. This CDR3 region has 16 residues. The CDR3 sequence is CASNPRGLDSPNEQFF. As DNA, the CDR3 is TGTGCCAGCAACCCCAGGGGACTAGACTCCCCCAATGAGCAGTTCTTC.

This clonotype was counted between two and nine times. This rearrangement joins TRBV11-2 to TRBJ1-4; 7 bases align to TRBD1. The CDR3 consists of 14 residues. The ends lost 5 bases at V and 6 bases at J; junction bases unmatched: 6. Looked up from germline, CDR1 is SGHAT and CDR2 is FQNNGV. The CDR3 nucleotides read TGTGCCAGCAGCCTTAGGGGGCGCGATGAAAAACTGTTTTTT. This translates into CASSLRGRDEKLFF.

Comments on this clonotype: This may be a read error: a much more frequent sequence differs by one nucleotide. The V and J genes are TRBV7-6 and TRBJ2-5, with D perhaps TRBD2 (5 bases). The V gene lost 2 bases and the J gene lost 9 bases, with 16 bases spanning the gap. Germline values: CDR1 SGHVS, CDR2 FNYEAQ. The CDR3 runs 14 residues. CDR3 DNA sequence: TGTGCCAGCAGCTTAACAACGGCCCTGGAGGCCCAGTACTTC. This sequence encodes CASSLTTALEAQYF.

This clonotype came up a few times. The chain recombines TRBV11-1 with TRBJ2-1, with 12 positions matching TRBD2. Per the germline V gene, CDR1 is SGHAT and CDR2 is FQDESV (reference sequence). The CDR3 is 19 amino acids. J gave up 0 bases and V 3 bases, and 9 bases lay outside the gene matches. In DNA, the CDR3 is TGTGCCAGCAGCTTTTTAGGGACTAGCGGGTTGAGCTCCTACAATGAGCAGTTCTTC. This encodes CASSFLGTSGLSSYNEQFF.

The chain employs TRBV5-5 and TRBJ2-7, with a weak D call TRBD1 (5 bases). Deletions cut 1 base from V and 3 bases from J, with 14 bases between. The CDR3 spans 15 residues. Germline V gene data show CDR1 as SGHKS and CDR2 as YYEKEE (reference sequence). CDR3 sequence reads: CASSLQFDSNYEQYV. DNA of the CDR3: TGTGCCAGCAGCTTGCAGTTTGACAGTAACTACGAGCAGTACGTC.

V usage is TRBV20-1 and J usage is TRBJ2-7, with TRBD2 matching over 14 bases. CDR1 DFQATT and CDR2 SNEGSKA come from the germline V gene (reference sequence). V was pared by 4 bases and J by 3 bases, with 8 bases of the junction left unmatched. CDR3 length: 16 residues. The CDR3 loop reads CSATGLAGVFGYEQYF. DNA of the CDR3: TGCAGTGCTACGGGACTAGCGGGAGTGTTTGGCTACGAGCAGTACTTC.

The J gene is TRBJ2-5, the V gene TRBV2; D uncertain. The CDR3 is 19 residues long. The germline V gene has CDR1 SNHLY and CDR2 FYNNEI. V gave up 0 bases and J gave up 7 bases, with 27 bases separating them. The CDR3 here is CASSEASGSGQSLPWTQYF. The DNA for the CDR3 is TGTGCCAGCAGTGAAGCGTCTGGGTCCGGGCAGTCCCTCCCTTGGACCCAGTACTTC.

The chain has TRBV12-3 or TRBV12-4 and TRBJ2-3; 10 nucleotides agree with TRBD2. The CDR3 is 14 amino acids. The J segment lost 4 bases and the V segment lost 9 bases, leaving 7 bases of the junction unmatched. CDR3 protein: CASLSGGTPDTQYF. Here the CDR3 DNA reads TGTGCCAGTCTTAGCGGGGGGACGCCAGATACGCAGTATTTT.

This clonotype was seen only a few times. The chain has TRBV15 and TRBJ2-3; possible D gene TRBD2, 5 bases. Germline CDR1 and CDR2: LNHNV and YYDKDF (reference sequence). The CDR3 extends over 16 amino acids. The V and J ends lost 0 bases and 1 base respectively, with 11 bases between them. The chain's CDR3 is CATSRDWTGGTDTQYF. The CDR3 nucleotides read TGTGCCACCAGCAGAGATTGGACCGGGGGCACAGATACGCAGTATTTT.

This clonotype was seen a few times. This chain's CDR3 is CASSPWTEKETQYF. For the CDR3, the DNA is TGTGCCAGCAGCCCTTGGACAGAAAAAGAGACCCAGTACTTC. The chain recombines TRBV7-9 with TRBJ2-5, with D perhaps TRBD1 (6 bases). The CDR3 is made up of 14 amino acids. V dropped 5 bases and J dropped 3 bases, with 13 bases sitting between them. Germline CDR1 reads SEHNR; CDR2 reads FQNEAQ (reference sequence).

This clonotype was counted a few times. The V and J genes are TRBV19 and TRBJ2-1, with 9 bases that match TRBD1. CDR1 and CDR2 from the germline V gene are LNHDA and SQIVND (reference sequence). The trim removed 8 bases at V and 7 bases at J, leaving 12 bases unmatched. The CDR3 loop spans 15 amino acids. In DNA, the CDR3 is TGTGCCAGTCGAACGTTCACAGGGGGCTGGAATGAGCAGTTCTTC. It is translated as CASRTFTGGWNEQFF.

The chain joins TRBV7-9 to TRBJ2-7, with 8 positions matching TRBD2. With V trimmed by 3 bases and J by 2 bases, 3 bases remained unmatched. The CDR3 extends over 14 amino acids. Germline V gives CDR1 SEHNR, CDR2 FQNEAQ (reference sequence). In nucleotides, the CDR3 is TGTGCCAGCAGCTTTGAGGGACTAGCCTACGAGCAGTACTTC. It codes for CASSFEGLAYEQYF. Full variable domain (missing parts from reference TRBV7-9 and TRBJ2-7): DTGVSQNPRHKITKRGQNVTFRCDPISEHNRLYWYRQTLGQGPEFLTYFQNEAQLEKSRLLSDRFSAERPKGSFSTLEIQRTEQGDSAMYLCASSFEGLAYEQYFGPGTRLTVT.

This rearrangement joins TRBV6-4 to TRBJ1-1; D is unclear. V was shortened by 4 bases and J by 3 bases, with 9 bases between the two germline ends. The CDR3 has 13 amino acids. CDR1 is MRHNA, CDR2 SNTAGT, per germline. The CDR3, as DNA: TGTGCCAGCAGTGGGGCGCCGGACACTGAAGCTTTCTTT. Protein: CASSGAPDTEAFF.

The chain is built from TRBV6-5 and TRBJ2-2; 7 bases agree with TRBD2. Per the germline V gene, CDR1 is MNHEY and CDR2 is SVGAGI. The V and J ends lost 1 base and 7 bases, in that order; junction bases with no gene match: 12. The CDR3 loop spans 17 amino acids. CDR3 amino acids: CASSYWWGGLVGGELFF. In DNA, the CDR3 is TGTGCCAGCAGTTACTGGTGGGGGGGACTTGTGGGCGGGGAGCTGTTTTTT.

This clonotype was detected a few times. The chain employs TRBV15 and TRBJ2-7, with 12 bases lining up with TRBD2. The CDR3 totals 16 residues. V lost 0 bases, J lost 7 bases, and 7 bases stayed unmatched. Germline CDR1 LNHNV, CDR2 YYDKDF (reference sequence). The CDR3 is CATSRDITSGRSEQYF. The CDR3 DNA reads as TGTGCCACCAGCAGAGATATAACTAGCGGGAGGAGTGAGCAGTACTTC.

This clonotype was seen only a few times. The V and J genes are TRBV11-1 and TRBJ2-2, with 10 bases identical to TRBD1. Germline loops: CDR1 SGHAT, CDR2 FQDESV (reference sequence). With 5 bases clipped from V and 4 bases from J, the junction kept 16 bases outside the gene matches. CDR3 length: 19 residues. The CDR3 here is CASSTTRTGTGVGTGELFF. The DNA for the CDR3 is TGTGCCAGCAGCACCACCCGAACAGGGACAGGGGTGGGCACCGGGGAGCTGTTTTTT.